This TCR beta chain was obtained from a study of control samples from healthy donors and cancer patients. The germline gives CDR1 SQVTM, CDR2 ANQGSEA. This CDR3 contains 10 residues. V lost 4 bases and J lost 4, with 2 bases in between. Only in-frame clones appear in the TCRdb table, and some are missing; sequencing was by immunoSEQ multiplex PCR. The table lists about 18,000 clones, around four fifths of them singletons. Sequenced input: PBMCs. This receptor was identified in a woman aged 70 to 79 with lung cancer. V and J are TRBV29-1 and TRBJ2-1; no reliable D call. The CDR3 loop reads CSVVYNEQFF. CDR3 DNA sequence: TGCAGCGTTGTGTACAATGAGCAGTTCTTC.